Following are 16 T cell receptor beta chains from one sample sequenced in a study of blood T cells in healthy people across ages. A second PCR, run for about 7 to 11 cycles, used a sample-barcoded 5' primer plus a J-beta primer mix. One entry per CDR3 protein results from TCRdb running MiXCR on the 5' RACE reads. The repertoire holds 1.2 million to 1.5 million distinct CDR3 sequences, with around 59% as singletons. Sequenced sample: blood. Receptors originate from a man in his late teens or twenties in good health.

The chain combines TRBV5-1 with TRBJ1-2; weak D call: TRBD1 (6 bases). This CDR3 has 14 amino acids. Trimming shortened V by 2 bases and J by 5 bases, and 13 bases separated the two germline ends. Germline V gene data show CDR1 as SGHRS and CDR2 as YFSETQ. The DNA for the CDR3 is TGCGCCAGCAGCTTTACGCAAACAGGGTATGGCTACACCTTC. Its protein product is CASSFTQTGYGYTF.

The genes are TRBV6-2 or TRBV6-3 and TRBJ1-2, with 9 bases identical to TRBD1. Germline V lookup: CDR1 MNHEY, CDR2 SVGEGT. With 6 bases clipped from V and 4 bases from J, the junction kept 6 bases outside the gene matches. The CDR3 extends over 14 amino acids. CDR3 in amino acids: CASSMGQGGYGYTF. The CDR3 DNA sequence: TGTGCCAGCAGCATGGGACAGGGAGGCTATGGCTACACCTTC.

This sequence joins TRBV7-9 and TRBJ1-5, with D tentatively TRBD1 (5 bases). Trimming cost V 0 bases and J 5 bases, with 17 bases left between them. The CDR3 loop spans 17 amino acids. Germline lookup yields CDR1 SEHNR and CDR2 FQNEAQ (reference sequence). DNA of the CDR3: TGTGCCAGCAGCTTAGCGTCCCGGACACTCGTCGATCAGCCCCAGCATTTT. Translated, it gives CASSLASRTLVDQPQHF.

This rearrangement joins TRBV2 to TRBJ2-5; 11 bases agree with TRBD1. J lost 4 bases, V lost 6 bases, and 7 bases had no gene match. Germline CDR1 reads SNHLY; CDR2 reads FYNNEI. This CDR3 region has 15 residues. CDR3 sequence: CASRGQGVPGETQYF. CDR3 nucleotides: TGTGCCAGCAGGGGACAGGGGGTACCGGGAGAGACCCAGTACTTC.

The chain joins TRBV5-1 to TRBJ2-7; D is uncertain. The V gene lost 0 bases and the J gene lost 2 bases, with 12 bases spanning the gap. The CDR3 is 15 amino acids. In germline, CDR1 is SGHRS, CDR2 YFSETQ. CDR3 amino acids: CASSLAFRPPYEQYF. CDR3 nucleotides: TGCGCCAGCAGCTTGGCCTTTAGACCACCCTACGAGCAGTACTTC.

In nucleotides, the CDR3 is TGCAGTGCTAAAAAACTGAATGGCGGTGGCTACACCTTC. It yields the protein CSAKKLNGGGYTF. V and J are TRBV20-1 and TRBJ1-2; D uncertain. The CDR3 loop spans 13 amino acids. With 4 bases removed from V and 7 bases from J, the gap between germline ends came to 16 bases. Per the germline V gene, CDR1 is DFQATT and CDR2 is SNEGSKA (reference sequence).

The chain uses TRBV10-2 and TRBJ2-1; the match to TRBD1 covers 7 bases. This CDR3 region has 15 residues. CDR1 and CDR2 (germline): WSHSY, SAAADI. With V trimmed by 5 bases and J by 7 bases, 11 bases remained unmatched. The CDR3 reads CASSTMRTGPNEQFF. CDR3 DNA: TGCGCCAGCAGTACCATGAGGACAGGTCCTAATGAGCAGTTCTTC.

V and J are TRBV7-2 and TRBJ2-7; D is undetermined. V lost 1 base and J lost 2, with 6 bases in between. The CDR3 contains 13 residues. Germline CDR1 SGHTA, CDR2 FQGNSA. DNA of the CDR3: TGTGCCAGCAGCTTAGTTAGTCCCTACGAGCAGTACTTC. The encoded protein is CASSLVSPYEQYF.

The rearrangement joins TRBV12-3 or TRBV12-4 to TRBJ2-1; TRBD1 is a possible D gene (5 bases). With 3 bases removed from V and 6 bases from J, the gap between germline ends came to 9 bases. The CDR3 totals 13 residues. The CDR3 reads CASSLWQGNEQFF. CDR3 DNA sequence: TGTGCCAGCAGTTTGTGGCAGGGCAATGAGCAGTTCTTC.

This clonotype was picked up a small number of times. The chain is built from TRBV7-9 and TRBJ1-4, with no clear D. Germline CDR1 reads SEHNR; CDR2 reads FQNEAQ (reference sequence). The CDR3 loop spans 14 amino acids. The V end was cut by 2 bases, the J end by 5 bases, with 9 bases between. CDR3 sequence (DNA): TGTGCCAGCAGCTTATGGGGTGCGAATGAAAAACTGTTTTTT. Amino acid sequence: CASSLWGANEKLFF.

The J gene is TRBJ2-7, the V gene TRBV6-1, with D unclear. The germline V and J ends were trimmed by 7 bases and 0 bases, with 16 bases remaining between them. This CDR3 has 15 residues. Germline CDR1 MNHNS, CDR2 SASEGT. The CDR3 reads CASTSGETGSYEQYF. CDR3 nucleotide sequence: TGTGCCAGCACCTCGGGTGAGACCGGCTCCTACGAGCAGTACTTC.

The rearrangement joins TRBV20-1 to TRBJ2-5, with D possibly TRBD1 on 6 matching bases. Trimming took off 0 bases at V and 4 bases at J, with 21 bases between the two ends. This CDR3 is 17 amino acids long. The germline gives CDR1 DFQATT, CDR2 SNEGSKA (reference sequence). Here the CDR3 reads CSARDLWDTRGGETQYF. The CDR3 nucleotides are TGCAGTGCTAGAGATCTTTGGGACACGAGGGGTGGAGAGACCCAGTACTTC.

The CDR3 protein is CASSLAQIERSNEQYF. CDR3 sequence (DNA): TGCGCCAGCAGCTTGGCCCAAATAGAGCGGAGCAATGAGCAGTACTTC. This chain links TRBV5-1 with TRBJ2-5, with D tentatively TRBD2 (5 bases). CDR1 is SGHRS, CDR2 YFSETQ, per germline. Trimming left V 0 bases short and J 11 bases short, with 23 bases between. The CDR3 covers 16 residues.

The V and J genes are TRBV6-1 and TRBJ2-1; no definite D call. Trimming cost V 1 base and J 4 bases, with 8 bases left between them. CDR1 is MNHNS and CDR2 is SASEGT in the germline V gene. The CDR3 length is 14 residues. In nucleotides, the CDR3 is TGTGCCAGCAGTGAAGACGCACCATACAATGAGCAGTTCTTC. It encodes CASSEDAPYNEQFF.

This clonotype was counted a few times. CDR3 sequence: CASSPTNRHLETQYF. As DNA, the CDR3 is TGTGCCAGCAGCCCGACTAACCGCCATTTAGAGACCCAGTACTTC. This chain connects TRBV7-9 to TRBJ2-5, with D possibly being TRBD2 (5 bases). The CDR3 is made up of 15 amino acids. The ends were cut back, 5 bases at V and 4 bases at J, with 17 bases in the middle. The germline CDR1 and CDR2 sequences are SEHNR and FQNEAQ (reference sequence).

This clonotype came up a few times. The chain uses TRBV25-1 and TRBJ2-7, with D possibly matching TRBD2 (5 bases). The germline gives CDR1 MGHDK, CDR2 SYGVNS. The CDR3 runs 13 residues. The germline V and J ends were trimmed by 7 bases and 2 bases, with 12 bases remaining between them. CDR3 in amino acids: CASMGGPPYEQYF. CDR3 in DNA: TGTGCCAGCATGGGCGGGCCTCCCTACGAGCAGTACTTC.